This TCR beta chain was sequenced for a study of blood T cell repertoires in COVID-19. Study-level background: The United States, Italy and Spain provided the acute and convalescent COVID-19 samples. From T cells, B-cell-depleted T cells, or PBMCs came the material, which was cDNA or gDNA.

Original handling: Reference gene primer amplification in the assay estimated nucleated cell counts. Sequencing was performed with immunoSEQ multiplex PCR; in TCRdb, only in-frame clones are kept and a portion is missing. Clonal size and the V and J genes are those of that table, whereas D and trimming came from the DNA. Among under 300,000 clones, about 83% were seen once, and the ten largest hold 1.9%. The germline CDR1 and CDR2 sequences are KGHSH and LQKENI. This CDR3 comprises 13 residues. Trimming pared 3 bases from V and 4 bases from J, leaving 9 bases between. V and J are TRBV18 and TRBJ1-1; TRBD1 might be the D (6 bases). Sequences were obtained from peripheral blood. The clonotype originates from a young man who had recovered from COVID-19. The CDR3 sequence: CASSPDRTTEAFF. The CDR3 DNA sequence: TGTGCCAGCTCACCGGACAGAACCACTGAAGCTTTCTTT.